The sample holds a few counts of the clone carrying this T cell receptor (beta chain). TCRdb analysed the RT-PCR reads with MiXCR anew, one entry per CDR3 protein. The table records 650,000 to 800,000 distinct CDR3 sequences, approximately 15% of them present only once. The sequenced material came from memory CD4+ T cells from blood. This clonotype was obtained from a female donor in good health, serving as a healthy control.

CDR3 bases: TGTGCCAGCAGTTACTTCCAAGCGCTCTATGGCTACACCTTC. It translates to CASSYFQALYGYTF. The chain joins TRBV6-2 or TRBV6-3 to TRBJ1-2, with D unclear. The CDR3 length is 14 residues. The V end was cut by 1 base, the J end by 4 bases, with 10 bases between. Germline loops: CDR1 MNHEY, CDR2 SVGEGT.